These 2 T cell receptor beta chains share one sample of origin, sequenced in a study of cytomegalovirus exposure and HLA in healthy donors. PCR employed 60 Vbeta and 13 Jbeta primers. Assay used: immunoSEQ multiplex PCR; TCRdb lists only in-frame clones, some missing. This sample's clone table lists under 65,000 clones. Sequenced material: PBMCs. These TCRs come from a woman in her thirties in good health and CMV-seropositive.

The chain is built from TRBV7-3 and TRBJ1-3; 9 bases line up with TRBD1. Germline V lookup: CDR1 SGHTA, CDR2 FQGTGA. CDR3 length: 17 amino acids. The V gene end was trimmed by 5 bases and the J gene end by 0 bases; junction bases not matched to a gene: 8. The CDR3: CASSPSGQGTSGNTIYF. DNA for the CDR3: TGTGCCAGCAGCCCCTCGGGACAGGGCACCTCTGGAAACACCATATATTTT.

The rearrangement joins TRBV18 to TRBJ2-7; possibly TRBD1 for D (6 bases). The germline V gene encodes CDR1 KGHSH and CDR2 LQKENI. With 1 base removed from V and 2 bases from J, the gap between germline ends came to 15 bases. CDR3 length: 16 residues. The CDR3 nucleotides read TGTGCCAGCTCACCACTAAGAGGACAGAGCGCCTACGAGCAGTACTTC. Translating gives CASSPLRGQSAYEQYF.